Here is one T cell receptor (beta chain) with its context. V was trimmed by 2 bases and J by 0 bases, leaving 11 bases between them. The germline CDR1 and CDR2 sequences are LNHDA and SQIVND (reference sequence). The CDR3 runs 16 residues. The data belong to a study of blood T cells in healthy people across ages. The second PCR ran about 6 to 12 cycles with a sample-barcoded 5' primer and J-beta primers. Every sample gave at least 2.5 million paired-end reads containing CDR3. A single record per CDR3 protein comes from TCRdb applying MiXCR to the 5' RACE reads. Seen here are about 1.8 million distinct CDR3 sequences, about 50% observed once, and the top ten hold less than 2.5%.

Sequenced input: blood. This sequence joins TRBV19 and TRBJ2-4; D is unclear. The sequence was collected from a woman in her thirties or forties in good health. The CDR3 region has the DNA TGTGCCAGTAGTATAAGTCGCCACCTAGCCAAAAACATTCAGTACTTC. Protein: CASSISRHLAKNIQYF.